This T cell receptor (beta chain) stems from a study of cytomegalovirus exposure and HLA in healthy donors. PCR was performed using 60 Vbeta and 13 Jbeta primers. Method: immunoSEQ multiplex PCR; TCRdb's copy keeps in-frame clones and lacks some. The sample shows under 200,000 clones, 75% to 80% of them seen only once. Study-level points and caveats: Clonal expansion, a later analysis showed, was greater in HLA-associated TCR beta chains than in equally common others.

CDR3 size: 13 residues. For this clone: Its specificity is not known.

The source of this sequence is a woman aged 40 to 49 in good health and CMV-seronegative. Sequenced: PBMCs. V gene TRBV12-2 combines with J gene TRBJ1-2; TRBD1, the table's D call, was not compared with the DNA. TRBV12-2 is flagged as a pseudogene. The CDR3 sequence: CASRCRTVLGYTF. DNA for the CDR3: TGTGCAAGTCGCTGCAGGACAGTGCTTGGCTACACCTTC.